This record looks at one TCR beta chain sequence and its context. Its antigen is currently unknown. This sample was included in a study of shared clonotypes between healthy human individuals. In the study overall: CD4 naive and memory got three plates each, CD8 naive two, CD8 memory one. General study findings and limits: The study's rarefaction showed incomplete sorted-subset sequencing despite large depth. Among non-shared clonotypes, generation probabilities were lower than among those shared by all four donors.

Using immunoSEQ multiplex PCR, the repertoire was profiled, and TCRdb retains in-frame clones only, with some absent. The data contain over 2 million clones, approximately 90% of them singletons. Germline V gene lookup returns CDR1 SGHRS and CDR2 YFSETQ. V shed 0 bases, J shed 5 bases, and the junction held 6 bases outside the gene matches. The CDR3 extends over 16 amino acids. None of the donors, who were healthy HIV-negative adults, had recently had acute infections or vaccinations. The gene calls are TRBV5-1 and TRBJ1-5; 9 bases are shared with TRBD1. Sequencing was carried out using naive CD4+ T cells from PBMCs. The subset was: CD45RA+ positively selected. This receptor was identified in a young man in good health. Some clones in this sample may be carry-over from other donors' samples. The CDR3, as DNA: TGCGCCAGCAGCTTGGAGGGCACAGGGGGCTATCAGCCCCAGCATTTT. It encodes CASSLEGTGGYQPQHF.